The rows below give T cell receptor beta chains drawn from one sample of a study of blood T cell repertoires in COVID-19. Sequencing used immunoSEQ multiplex PCR; TCRdb keeps in-frame clones, though not all of them. The data contain approximately 100,000 clones, roughly 80% of them singletons. Sequences were obtained from peripheral blood. These TCRs come from a woman aged 80 or older with active or convalescent COVID-19. The CDR3 runs from the conserved cysteine through the conserved F or W.

CDR3aa	j_gene	v_gene
CASSSGGTHSYNEQFF	TRBJ2-1	TRBV19
CASSLGTGGWQPQHF	TRBJ1-5	TRBV11-2
CSVDTGFDEKLFF	TRBJ1-4	TRBV29-1
CASSIGLASFNTQYF	TRBJ2-3	TRBV7-2
CASSKSGTGSYEQYF	TRBJ2-7	TRBV28
CASSVDRDNEQFF	TRBJ2-1	TRBV5-4
CASSLVGRGTEAFF	TRBJ1-1	TRBV7-2
CSVPGNRDPSGANVLTF	TRBJ2-6	TRBV29-1
CASSLIDTRHTEAFF	TRBJ1-1	TRBV7-7
CASSPPAGPKELFF	TRBJ2-2	TRBV5-1
CASSQGPDSSPLHF	TRBJ1-6	TRBV4-3
CASSGGTASNSYNSPLHF	TRBJ1-6	TRBV5-1
CASSQEIRAGGTLHF	TRBJ1-6	TRBV4-3
CASLGTGRGETQYF	TRBJ2-5	TRBV4-1
CATSARGGLARHNEQFF	TRBJ2-1	TRBV24-1
CASSVGTGVYGYTF	TRBJ1-2	TRBV9
CASSYQASGITSYEQYF	TRBJ2-7	TRBV6-2/TRBV6-3
CSVGGESYNEQFF	TRBJ2-1	TRBV29-1
CASSPPSVDYGYTF	TRBJ1-2	TRBV18
CASSQQFQETQYF	TRBJ2-5	TRBV4-1
CASSAQVYQPQHF	TRBJ1-5	TRBV12-3/TRBV12-4
CASSIQGDTEAFF	TRBJ1-1	TRBV12-3/TRBV12-4
CASSPSEGLSQPQHF	TRBJ1-5	TRBV6-5
CASSLVRNNEQFF	TRBJ2-1	TRBV5-6
CASSRQGASGNTIYF	TRBJ1-3	TRBV6-5
CASSTSGGTDTQYF	TRBJ2-3	TRBV7-3
CASSVQEGGAQYNEQFF	TRBJ2-1	TRBV6-4
CASNQERGGETQYF	TRBJ2-5	TRBV6-6
CASSSGGAGTDTQYF	TRBJ2-3	TRBV7-2
CAIIMGTISPQDDGYTF	TRBJ1-2	TRBV19
CASRLTGTDNYGYTF	TRBJ1-2	TRBV11-1
CASSLIGTGLANQPQHF	TRBJ1-5	TRBV5-6
CASSVRRGNTGELFF	TRBJ2-2	TRBV2
CASSLGTSGTYNEQFF	TRBJ2-1	TRBV11-3
CASSPRVETGNTIYF	TRBJ1-3	TRBV18
CASSLGAQETQYF	TRBJ2-5	TRBV12-3/TRBV12-4
CASRGGQTLSDYGYTF	TRBJ1-2	TRBV5-8
CASSRTGITDTQYF	TRBJ2-3	TRBV7-6
CATGRMLSDTQYF	TRBJ2-3	TRBV6-5
CASGLSRGSYNEQFF	TRBJ2-1	TRBV12-5
CASSVRQGDGTEAFF	TRBJ1-1	TRBV9
CASSPPGTGTNQPQHF	TRBJ1-5	TRBV18
CSASVGVNTGELFF	TRBJ2-2	TRBV29-1
CASSLQGIGTGELFF	TRBJ2-2	TRBV7-3
CASSIEWRSGNTIYF	TRBJ1-3	TRBV19
CASSSQYSTDTQYF	TRBJ2-3	TRBV11-2
CASRQGPRGEYNSPLHF	TRBJ1-6	TRBV4-1
CSVARAYEQFF	TRBJ2-1	TRBV29-1
CALTALAGTDTQYF	TRBJ2-3	TRBV30
CASRGTANTEAFF	TRBJ1-1	TRBV6-5
CASSPPTGPIYEQYF	TRBJ2-7	TRBV7-9
CASNPRASGKGNTIYF	TRBJ1-3	TRBV19
CASSFWGGTEAFF	TRBJ1-1	TRBV6-5
CASSSFGGYTF	TRBJ1-2	TRBV9
CASKDGGNYGYTF	TRBJ1-2	TRBV6-5
CASSQTGMGEKLFF	TRBJ1-4	TRBV3-1/TRBV3-2
CASSTTSSGANVLTF	TRBJ2-6	TRBV19
CASSSSWSQGFF	TRBJ2-1	TRBV7-9